These 28 T cell receptor beta chains came from one sample sequenced in a study of shared clonotypes between healthy human individuals (dated by TCRdb to 2018 to 2020). Library prep was done by the immunoSEQ multiplex PCR assay. TCRdb provides this immuneACCESS table in a form limited to in-frame rearrangements. Some clones are lacking; in checked studies, under half of them reflect an unresolved V gene, and why the rest are absent is not known. In all, the sample holds roughly 2.5 million clones, and around 90% of those were seen once. The top ten hold more than 0.12% of the sample. The sequenced sample consisted of naive CD4+ T cells sorted from blood. Taken with the paper, the label for cell subset or site translates to: CD45RA+ positively selected. These TCRs come from a man between 18 and 35 years old in good health.

The genes are TRBV5-4 and TRBJ1-2; weak D call: TRBD1 (5 bases). V lost 2 bases to trimming and J lost 8 bases, with 22 bases between them. Germline assignment: CDR1 SGHNT and CDR2 YYREEE (reference sequence). This CDR3 spans 16 amino acids. The CDR3 nucleotides are TGTGCCAGCAGCTTTCGAGGCCAGGGAACCGTAGGAGGCTACACCTTC. Translating it yields CASSFRGQGTVGGYTF.

The chain uses TRBV11-2 and TRBJ1-2, with TRBD1 as a possible D gene (5 bases). V was pared by 1 base and J by 0 bases, with 9 bases between. The CDR3 extends over 15 amino acids. CDR1 and CDR2 from the germline V gene are SGHAT and FQNNGV. In nucleotides, the CDR3 is TGTGCCAGCAGCTTAGGTATCAGGGCTAACTATGGCTACACCTTC. This gives the protein CASSLGIRANYGYTF.

The rearrangement links TRBV5-4 to TRBJ2-5; the D gene is possibly TRBD2 (6 bases). Germline CDR1 is SGHNT and CDR2 is YYREEE (reference sequence). CDR3 length: 14 residues. Trimming cost V 4 bases and J 2 bases, with 12 bases left between them. The CDR3 is CASSPSSVQETQYF. The CDR3 nucleotides read TGTGCCAGCAGCCCATCTAGCGTTCAAGAGACCCAGTACTTC.

The V call is TRBV2, the J call TRBJ1-1; TRBD1 aligns across 8 bases. Germline V gene sequence: CDR1 SNHLY, CDR2 FYNNEI. The CDR3 has 13 amino acids. The V and J ends lost 6 bases and 6 bases, in that order; junction bases with no gene match: 6. The CDR3 DNA follows: TGTGCCAGCAGGGGGACAGGCGGAGCTGAAGCTTTCTTT. Translation: CASRGTGGAEAFF.

The rearrangement links TRBV11-2 to TRBJ1-1; the D is unclear. CDR1 is SGHAT and CDR2 is FQNNGV in the germline V gene. The V gene lost 2 bases and the J gene lost 5 bases, with 12 bases spanning the gap. This CDR3 contains 14 residues. CDR3 nucleotide sequence: TGTGCCAGCAGCTTAAGGCGTCACGAGACTGAAGCTTTCTTT. This encodes CASSLRRHETEAFF.

The J gene is TRBJ2-7, the V gene TRBV5-6, with a tentative D call TRBD2 (6 bases). This CDR3 is 14 amino acids long. From germline, CDR1 is SGHDT and CDR2 YYEEEE. Trimming took 0 bases from V and 6 from J, leaving 13 bases between them. In nucleotides, the CDR3 is TGTGCCAGCAGCTTGGCCCCGGGAGACGGCGAGCAGTACTTC. It encodes CASSLAPGDGEQYF. The whole variable domain, remainder taken from reference TRBV5-6 and TRBJ2-7, is DAGVTQSPTHLIKTRGQQVTLRCSPKSGHDTVSWYQQALGQGPQFIFQYYEEEERQRGNFPDRFSGHQFPNYSSELNVNALLLGDSALYLCASSLAPGDGEQYFGPGTRLTVT.

V gene TRBV6-7 combines with J gene TRBJ2-2; the D is unclear. TRBV6-7 is sorted into the ORF group, with uncertain function. V lost 5 bases and J 2 bases, leaving 6 bases between the germline ends. The CDR3 totals 13 residues. As DNA, the CDR3 is TGTGCCAGCAGTCACCTTAACACCGGGGAGCTGTTTTTT. Translation gives CASSHLNTGELFF.

CDR3 DNA sequence: TGTGCCAGTAGTATGGTGGGTGGCAGCAATCAGCCCCAGCATTTT. Its translation is CASSMVGGSNQPQHF. The chain combines TRBV19 with TRBJ1-5; D not certain. V dropped 3 bases and J dropped 1 base, with 10 bases sitting between them. This CDR3 has 15 amino acids. CDR1 and CDR2 (germline): LNHDA, SQIVND (reference sequence).

The chain joins TRBV2 to TRBJ2-7; D tentatively fits TRBD1 or TRBD2 (5 bases each). The V gene's germline CDR1 is SNHLY and CDR2 FYNNEI. The CDR3 spans 15 residues. V dropped 3 bases and J dropped 2 bases, with 14 bases sitting between them. The CDR3 DNA is TGTGCCAGCAGTGACTTTGCGCGAGGGGCCTACGAGCAGTACTTC. It codes for CASSDFARGAYEQYF.

The gene calls are TRBV28 and TRBJ1-5, with no clear D. The CDR3 sequence is 13 residues long. Trimming removed 5 bases at V and 5 bases at J, with 10 bases between. Per germline, CDR1 MDHEN and CDR2 SYDVKM. As DNA, the CDR3 is TGTGCCAGCAGTCTACCGAACGATCAGCCCCAGCATTTT. Residues: CASSLPNDQPQHF. The variable domain in full, with the rest retrieved from reference TRBV28 and TRBJ1-5, is DVKVTQSSRYLVKRTGEKVFLECVQDMDHENMFWYRQDPGLGLRLIYFSYDVKMKEKGDIPEGYSVSREKKERFSLILESASTNQTSMYLCASSLPNDQPQHFGDGTRLSIL.

The J gene is TRBJ1-1, the V gene TRBV10-3, with 9 bases lining up with TRBD1. J gave up 6 bases and V 4 bases, and 3 bases lay outside the gene matches. The CDR3 has 13 amino acids. The germline CDR1 and CDR2 sequences are ENHRY and SYGVKD. CDR3 region: CAISGTGAAEAFF. CDR3 nucleotide sequence: TGTGCCATCAGTGGGACAGGGGCGGCTGAAGCTTTCTTT.

The V gene is TRBV30, the J gene TRBJ1-4; D is unresolved. The CDR3 sequence is 12 residues long. In germline, CDR1 is GTSNPN, CDR2 SVGIG (reference sequence). For the CDR3, the DNA is TGTGCATGTACGGGGATTGGGGAAAAACTGTTTTTT. Translated, it gives CACTGIGEKLFF.

The rearrangement links TRBV19 to TRBJ2-7, with D possibly being TRBD1 (5 bases). V shed 8 bases and J shed 2 bases, with 16 bases lying between them. Germline CDR1 is LNHDA and CDR2 is SQIVND (reference sequence). This CDR3 spans 14 amino acids. The CDR3 region is CASRKGSDTYEQYF. The CDR3 DNA follows: TGTGCCAGTCGAAAGGGATCGGACACCTACGAGCAGTACTTC.

The CDR3 coding sequence is TGTGCCAGCAGTACAGGGGTCGGTACCGGGGAGCTGTTTTTT. Amino acid sequence: CASSTGVGTGELFF. The V and J genes are TRBV7-3 and TRBJ2-2, with 7 bases lining up with TRBD1. The CDR3 sequence is 14 residues long. The germline CDR1 and CDR2 sequences are SGHTA and FQGTGA. With V trimmed by 6 bases and J by 5 bases, 6 bases remained unmatched.

The rearrangement uses TRBV2 and TRBJ2-2; TRBD2 matches 8 bases. Germline assignment: CDR1 SNHLY and CDR2 FYNNEI. The trim removed 5 bases at V and 7 bases at J, leaving 12 bases unmatched. The CDR3 contains 16 residues. CDR3 sequence (DNA): TGTGCCAGCAGTACCGCCCCGGGACTAGGAGGCGGGGAGCTGTTTTTT. This sequence encodes CASSTAPGLGGGELFF.

This clone occurred a few times. This same CDR3 is encoded by further DNA sequences in the sample. The V call is TRBV4-2, the J call TRBJ1-5; D unclear. Per the germline V gene, CDR1 is LGHNA and CDR2 is YNFKEQ. The ends were cut back, 0 bases at V and 4 bases at J, with 7 bases in the middle. This CDR3 comprises 14 residues. The CDR3 DNA reads as TGTGCCAGCAGCCAAGATTTGGGGAATCAGCCCCAGCATTTT. This gives the protein CASSQDLGNQPQHF.

The CDR3 loop reads CASSWGPLNEQYF. Here the CDR3 DNA reads TGTGCCAGCAGCTGGGGCCCCCTCAACGAGCAGTACTTC. The J gene is TRBJ2-7, the V gene TRBV7-9, with D maybe TRBD1 (5 bases). Trimming pared 4 bases from V and 5 bases from J, leaving 12 bases between. Germline V gene data show CDR1 as SEHNR and CDR2 as FQNEAQ (reference sequence). The CDR3 has 13 amino acids.

The V gene is TRBV15, the J gene TRBJ1-5; 7 bases agree with TRBD1. This CDR3 is built from 17 residues. J was trimmed by 6 bases and V by 3 bases; bases with no gene match: 14. Germline V CDR1 and CDR2: LNHNV, YYDKDF (reference sequence). DNA of the CDR3: TGTGCCACCAGCAGTGGGGCGAGACAGGGCTTTCGTCAGCCCCAGCATTTT. It encodes CATSSGARQGFRQPQHF.

This rearrangement joins TRBV6-1 to TRBJ1-5; D unclear. This CDR3 is built from 16 residues. V lost 1 base to trimming and J lost 3 bases, with 13 bases between them. CDR1 and CDR2 from the germline V gene are MNHNS and SASEGT. CDR3 in amino acids: CASSEVFQELNQPQHF. CDR3 nucleotides: TGTGCCAGCAGTGAAGTTTTCCAGGAACTCAATCAGCCCCAGCATTTT.

In DNA form, the CDR3 reads TGTGCCAGCTCACCGGGACACGATGAGACCCAGTACTTC. Its translation: CASSPGHDETQYF. The genes are TRBV18 and TRBJ2-5; a possible D gene is TRBD1 (6 bases). With 3 bases removed from V and 5 bases from J, the gap between germline ends came to 10 bases. The CDR3 sequence is 13 residues long. Germline V CDR1 and CDR2: KGHSH, LQKENI.

The chain joins TRBV30 to TRBJ2-7, with D hard to call. Looked up from germline, CDR1 is GTSNPN and CDR2 is SVGIG (reference sequence). The CDR3 runs 13 residues. V dropped 0 bases and J dropped 6 bases, with 12 bases sitting between them. The CDR3 reads CAWSVRSTGEQYF. CDR3 coding DNA: TGTGCCTGGAGTGTAAGGAGCACGGGCGAGCAGTACTTC.

V is TRBV19 and J is TRBJ1-2; 7 nucleotides match TRBD1. This CDR3 comprises 14 residues. Per germline, CDR1 LNHDA and CDR2 SQIVND (reference sequence). V lost 6 bases, J lost 5 bases, and 9 bases stayed unmatched. The CDR3 protein is CASSDRDNGYGYTF. For the CDR3, the DNA is TGTGCCAGTAGCGACAGGGACAATGGATATGGCTACACCTTC.

This chain connects TRBV7-9 to TRBJ1-4; the match to TRBD1 covers 8 bases. V shed 7 bases, J shed 8 bases, and the junction held 6 bases outside the gene matches. This CDR3 is built from 13 residues. Looked up from germline, CDR1 is SEHNR and CDR2 is FQNEAQ (reference sequence). CDR3 in amino acids: CASMDREGEKLFF. CDR3 nucleotide sequence: TGTGCCAGCATGGACAGGGAGGGAGAAAAACTGTTTTTT.

The V gene is TRBV6-1, the J gene TRBJ2-2; TRBD1 matches at 8 bases. The germline V gene encodes CDR1 MNHNS and CDR2 SASEGT. The V segment lost 1 base and the J segment 2 bases; nucleotides outside the gene matches: 9. The CDR3 contains 18 residues. CDR3 loop: CASSEVGQGWGNTGELFF. The DNA for the CDR3 is TGTGCCAGCAGTGAAGTTGGACAGGGCTGGGGTAACACCGGGGAGCTGTTTTTT.

The J gene is TRBJ1-1, the V gene TRBV5-1; unclear D gene. Looked up from germline, CDR1 is SGHRS and CDR2 is YFSETQ. Deletions cut 4 bases from V and 5 bases from J, with 15 bases between. The CDR3 runs to 14 residues. The CDR3 here is CASSVREGMTEAFF. For the CDR3, the DNA is TGCGCCAGCAGCGTCCGGGAGGGCATGACTGAAGCTTTCTTT.

The chain uses TRBV7-3 and TRBJ2-1, with D unresolved. The CDR3 extends over 16 amino acids. Trimming pared 5 bases from V and 1 base from J, leaving 15 bases between. Germline V lookup: CDR1 SGHTA, CDR2 FQGTGA. The CDR3 protein is CASSLRAPSSYNEQFF. DNA for the CDR3: TGTGCCAGCAGCCTCCGGGCCCCCTCTTCCTACAATGAGCAGTTCTTC. The full variable domain, in which reference TRBV7-3 and TRBJ2-1 provide the parts outside the CDR3, is GAGVSQTPSNKVTEKGKYVELRCDPISGHTALYWYRQSLGQGPEFLIYFQGTGAADDSGLPNDRFFAVRPEGSVSTLKIQRTERGDSAVYLCASSLRAPSSYNEQFFGPGTRLTVL.

CDR3 sequence: CASSPGRDTLWEQYF. The CDR3 DNA reads TGTGCCAGTAGCCCAGGGAGGGACACCCTTTGGGAGCAGTACTTC. This rearrangement joins TRBV19 to TRBJ2-7, with D possibly matching TRBD2 (7 bases). Trimming removed 6 bases at V and 7 bases at J, with 22 bases between. This CDR3 has 15 residues. The germline gives CDR1 LNHDA, CDR2 SQIVND (reference sequence).

This chain uses TRBV19 with TRBJ2-7, with 10 bases aligning to TRBD2. The length of the CDR3 is 14 residues. Germline CDR1 and CDR2: LNHDA and SQIVND (reference sequence). V was pared by 3 bases and J by 5 bases, with 4 bases of the junction left unmatched. The CDR3 protein is CASSILAGENEQYF. CDR3 nucleotide sequence: TGTGCCAGTAGTATCCTAGCGGGAGAGAACGAGCAGTACTTC.